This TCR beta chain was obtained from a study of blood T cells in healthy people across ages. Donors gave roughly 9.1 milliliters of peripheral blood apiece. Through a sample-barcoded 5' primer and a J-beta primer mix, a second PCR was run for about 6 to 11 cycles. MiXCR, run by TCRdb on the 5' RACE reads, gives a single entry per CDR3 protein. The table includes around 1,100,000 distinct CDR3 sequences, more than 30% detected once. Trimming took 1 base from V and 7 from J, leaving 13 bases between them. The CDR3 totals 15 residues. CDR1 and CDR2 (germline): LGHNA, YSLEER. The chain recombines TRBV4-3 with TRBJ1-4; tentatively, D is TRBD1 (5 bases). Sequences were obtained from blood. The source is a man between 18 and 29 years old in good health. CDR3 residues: CASSQGGPGGEKLFF. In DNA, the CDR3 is TGCGCCAGCAGCCAAGGAGGCCCCGGGGGTGAAAAACTGTTTTTT.